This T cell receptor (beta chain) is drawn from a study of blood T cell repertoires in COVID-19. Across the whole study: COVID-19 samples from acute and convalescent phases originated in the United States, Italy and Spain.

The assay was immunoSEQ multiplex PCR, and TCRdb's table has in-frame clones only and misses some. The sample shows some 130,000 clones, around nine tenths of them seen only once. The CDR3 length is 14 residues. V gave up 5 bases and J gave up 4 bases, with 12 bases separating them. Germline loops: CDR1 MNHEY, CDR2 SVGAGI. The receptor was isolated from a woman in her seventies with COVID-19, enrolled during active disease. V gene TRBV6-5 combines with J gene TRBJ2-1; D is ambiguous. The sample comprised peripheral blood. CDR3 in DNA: TGTGCCAGCAGTCGAGATTCCAGGTACAATGAGCAGTTCTTC. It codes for CASSRDSRYNEQFF.